A selection of T cell receptor beta chains follows, all from one sample in a study of T cells in localized non-small cell lung cancer. The method was immunoSEQ multiplex PCR; TCRdb's version includes in-frame clones alone and lacks a portion of them. The data hold under 55,000 clones, with 60% to 85% observed a single time. Here the sequenced sample was PBMCs, taken before any cancer treatment. These receptors were collected from a woman between 35 and 75 years old with stage II lung adenocarcinoma. The CDR3 runs from the conserved cysteine through the conserved F or W. The D gene is left open where the match is weak. Some rows have no size entry. The others give once, few or many, or a class for an expanded clone.

abundance: .; v_gene: TRBV4-2; d_gene: .; j_gene: TRBJ2-3; CDR3nt: TGTGCCAGCAGCCAAGGGGGGGCCCCAGATACGCAGTATTTT; CDR3aa: CASSQGGAPDTQYF
abundance: .; v_gene: TRBV4-2; d_gene: .; j_gene: TRBJ2-7; CDR3nt: TGTGCCAGCAGCCCTGGGACCACCTACGAGCAGTACTTC; CDR3aa: CASSPGTTYEQYF
abundance: once; v_gene: TRBV15; d_gene: .; j_gene: TRBJ1-1; CDR3nt: TGTGCCACCAGCAGAGCCGGGACTGAAGCTTTCTTT; CDR3aa: CATSRAGTEAFF
abundance: .; v_gene: TRBV4-3; d_gene: TRBD2; j_gene: TRBJ2-3; CDR3nt: TGCGCCAGCAGCCCTAAAGTTTCGGCGGGGGGAGCCCCAGATACGCAGTATTTT; CDR3aa: CASSPKVSAGGAPDTQYF
abundance: .; v_gene: TRBV7-2; d_gene: .; j_gene: TRBJ1-1; CDR3nt: TGTGCCAGCAGCTCCCAAAGGGAGTCCGGGACTTTCTTT; CDR3aa: CASSSQRESGTFF
abundance: .; v_gene: TRBV19; d_gene: .; j_gene: TRBJ2-1; CDR3nt: TGTGCCAGTAGATGGGGGCCTGAGCAGTTCTTC; CDR3aa: CASRWGPEQFF
abundance: .; v_gene: TRBV6-6; d_gene: TRBD1; j_gene: TRBJ2-2; CDR3nt: TGTGCCAGCAGGGACACGGACAGGGGGATGGACGGGGAGCTGTTTTTT; CDR3aa: CASRDTDRGMDGELFF
abundance: .; v_gene: TRBV7-9; d_gene: .; j_gene: TRBJ1-1; CDR3nt: TGTGCCAGCAGCCCGGAGGCGATAGGGAACACTGAAGCTTTCTTT; CDR3aa: CASSPEAIGNTEAFF
abundance: .; v_gene: TRBV11-3; d_gene: TRBD2; j_gene: TRBJ2-1; CDR3nt: TGTGCCAGCAGCCCGGGACTAGCGACTTACAATGAGCAGTTCTTC; CDR3aa: CASSPGLATYNEQFF
abundance: few; v_gene: TRBV7-8; d_gene: .; j_gene: TRBJ2-6; CDR3nt: TGTGCCAGCAGCTTAGCTCTGATAGTCTCTGGGGCCAACGTCCTGACTTTC; CDR3aa: CASSLALIVSGANVLTF
abundance: many; v_gene: TRBV7-8; d_gene: TRBD1; j_gene: TRBJ1-5; CDR3nt: TGTGCCAGCAGCTCCGGACAGGGCCAGCCCCAGCATTTT; CDR3aa: CASSSGQGQPQHF
abundance: once; v_gene: TRBV18; d_gene: .; j_gene: TRBJ1-1; CDR3nt: TGTGCCAGCTCACCGGCACAGGGGAACACTGAAGCTTTCTTT; CDR3aa: CASSPAQGNTEAFF
abundance: .; v_gene: TRBV2; d_gene: .; j_gene: TRBJ2-5; CDR3nt: TGTGCCAGCCGGACACTGTACCAAGAGACCCAGTACTTC; CDR3aa: CASRTLYQETQYF
abundance: .; v_gene: TRBV18; d_gene: .; j_gene: TRBJ2-4; CDR3nt: TGTGCCAGCTCACCACGGGTTCTAGCCAAAAACATTCAGTACTTC; CDR3aa: CASSPRVLAKNIQYF
abundance: .; v_gene: TRBV13; d_gene: .; j_gene: TRBJ2-5; CDR3nt: TGTGCCAGCAGTTCCCCAGGGGGGCAGACCCAGTACTTC; CDR3aa: CASSSPGGQTQYF
abundance: .; v_gene: TRBV7-2; d_gene: .; j_gene: TRBJ1-2; CDR3nt: TGTGCCAGCAGTTCGGCAGGGGAGTTGTATGGCTACACCTTC; CDR3aa: CASSSAGELYGYTF